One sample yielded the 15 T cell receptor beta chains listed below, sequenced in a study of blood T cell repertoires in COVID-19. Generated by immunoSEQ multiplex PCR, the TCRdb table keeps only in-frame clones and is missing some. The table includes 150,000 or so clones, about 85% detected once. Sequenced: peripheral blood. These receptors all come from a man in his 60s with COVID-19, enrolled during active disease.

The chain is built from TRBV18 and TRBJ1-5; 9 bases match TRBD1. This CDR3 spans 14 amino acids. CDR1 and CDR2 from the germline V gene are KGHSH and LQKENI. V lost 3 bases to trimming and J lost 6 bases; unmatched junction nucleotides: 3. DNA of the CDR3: TGTGCCAGCTCACCGGGACAGGGATCTCAGCCCCAGCATTTT. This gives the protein CASSPGQGSQPQHF.

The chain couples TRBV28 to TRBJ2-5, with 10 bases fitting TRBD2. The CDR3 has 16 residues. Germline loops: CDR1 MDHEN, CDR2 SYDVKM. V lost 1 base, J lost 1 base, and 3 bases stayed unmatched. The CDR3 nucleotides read TGTGCCAGCAGTTTATCTAGCGGGAGTCCCCAAGAGACCCAGTACTTC. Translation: CASSLSSGSPQETQYF. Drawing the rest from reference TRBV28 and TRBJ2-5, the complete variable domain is DVKVTQSSRYLVKRTGEKVFLECVQDMDHENMFWYRQDPGLGLRLIYFSYDVKMKEKGDIPEGYSVSREKKERFSLILESASTNQTSMYLCASSLSSGSPQETQYFGPGTRLLVL.

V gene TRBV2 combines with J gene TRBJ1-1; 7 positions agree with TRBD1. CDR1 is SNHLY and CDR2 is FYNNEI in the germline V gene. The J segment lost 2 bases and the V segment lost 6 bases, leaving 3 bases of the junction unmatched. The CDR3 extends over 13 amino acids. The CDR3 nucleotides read TGTGCCAGCAGCCAAGGGGGCAACACTGAAGCTTTCTTT. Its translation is CASSQGGNTEAFF.

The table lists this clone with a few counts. DNA for the CDR3: TGTGCCAGCAGCCAAAGGGGAGGGGGGGGAATAGATACGCAGTATTTT. Protein sequence: CASSQRGGGGIDTQYF. The chain is built from TRBV3-1 (or the pseudogene TRBV3-2) and TRBJ2-3; D is perhaps TRBD2 (7 bases). In germline, CDR1 is LGHDT, CDR2 YNNKEL (reference sequence). V lost 2 bases and J lost 5, with 17 bases in between. The CDR3 spans 16 residues.

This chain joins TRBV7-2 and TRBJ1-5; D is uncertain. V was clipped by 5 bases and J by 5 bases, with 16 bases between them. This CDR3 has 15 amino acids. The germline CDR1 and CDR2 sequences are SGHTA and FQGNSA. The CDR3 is CASSLWADRDQPQHF. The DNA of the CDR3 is TGTGCCAGCAGCCTGTGGGCCGATCGCGATCAGCCCCAGCATTTT.

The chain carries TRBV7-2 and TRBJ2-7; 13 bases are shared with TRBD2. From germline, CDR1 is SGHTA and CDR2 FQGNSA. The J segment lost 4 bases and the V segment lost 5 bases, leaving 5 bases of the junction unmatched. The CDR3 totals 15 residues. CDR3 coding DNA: TGTGCCAGCAGCGAAACTAGCGGGAGGGTATACGAGCAGTACTTC. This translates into CASSETSGRVYEQYF.

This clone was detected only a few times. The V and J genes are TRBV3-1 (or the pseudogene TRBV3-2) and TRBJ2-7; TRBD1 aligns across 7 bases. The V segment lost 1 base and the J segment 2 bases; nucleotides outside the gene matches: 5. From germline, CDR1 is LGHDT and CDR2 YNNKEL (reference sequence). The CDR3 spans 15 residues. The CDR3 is CASSQGGQLTYEQYF. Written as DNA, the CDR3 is TGTGCCAGCAGCCAAGGGGGACAGCTCACCTACGAGCAGTACTTC.

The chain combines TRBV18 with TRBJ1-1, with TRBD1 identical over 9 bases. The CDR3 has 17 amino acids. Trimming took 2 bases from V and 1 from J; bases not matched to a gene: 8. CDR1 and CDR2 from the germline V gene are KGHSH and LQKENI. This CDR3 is CASSPNYRGLQNTEAFF. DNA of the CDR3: TGTGCCAGCTCACCAAACTACAGGGGGCTTCAGAACACTGAAGCTTTCTTT.

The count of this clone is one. The CDR3 DNA follows: TGTGCCACCAGTGTCCCGACAGTCTATGGCTACACCTTC. Protein: CATSVPTVYGYTF. V usage is TRBV24-1 and J usage is TRBJ1-2; the D gene is possibly TRBD1 (5 bases). Trimming pared 5 bases from V and 4 bases from J, leaving 10 bases between. This CDR3 has 13 residues. The V gene's germline CDR1 is KGHDR and CDR2 SFDVKD.

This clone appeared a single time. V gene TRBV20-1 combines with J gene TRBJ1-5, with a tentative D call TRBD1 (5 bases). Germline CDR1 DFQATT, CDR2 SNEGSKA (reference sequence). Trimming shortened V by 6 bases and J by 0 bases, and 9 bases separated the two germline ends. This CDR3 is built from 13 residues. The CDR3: CSASQGSNQPQHF. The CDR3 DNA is TGCAGTGCAAGTCAGGGTAGCAATCAGCCCCAGCATTTT.

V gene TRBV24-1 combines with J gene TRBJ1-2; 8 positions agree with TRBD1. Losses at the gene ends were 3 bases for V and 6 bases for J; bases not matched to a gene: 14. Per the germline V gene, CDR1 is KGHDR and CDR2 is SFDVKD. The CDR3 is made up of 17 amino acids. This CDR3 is CATSDPNDRGPKNGYTF. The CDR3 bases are TGTGCCACCAGTGATCCTAACGACAGGGGTCCTAAGAATGGCTACACCTTC.

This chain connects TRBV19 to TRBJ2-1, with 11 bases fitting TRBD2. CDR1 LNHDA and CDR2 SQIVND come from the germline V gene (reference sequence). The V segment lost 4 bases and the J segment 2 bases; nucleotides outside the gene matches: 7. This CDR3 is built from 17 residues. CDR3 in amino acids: CASSTTSGSSTYNEQFF. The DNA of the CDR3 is TGTGCCAGTAGTACAACTAGCGGGAGCTCGACCTACAATGAGCAGTTCTTC.

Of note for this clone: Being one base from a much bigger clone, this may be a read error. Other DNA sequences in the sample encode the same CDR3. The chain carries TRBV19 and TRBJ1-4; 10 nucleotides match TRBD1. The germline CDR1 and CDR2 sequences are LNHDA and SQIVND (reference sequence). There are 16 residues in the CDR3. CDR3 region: CASSDRGLETNEKLFF. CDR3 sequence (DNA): TGCGCCAGTTCTGACAGGGGGCTGGAAACTAATGAAAAACTGTTTTTT.

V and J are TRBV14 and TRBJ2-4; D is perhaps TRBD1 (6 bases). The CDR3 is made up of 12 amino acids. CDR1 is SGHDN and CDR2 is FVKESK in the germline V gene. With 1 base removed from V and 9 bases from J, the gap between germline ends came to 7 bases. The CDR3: CASSQVRGIQYF. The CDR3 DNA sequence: TGTGCCAGCAGCCAAGTCAGGGGCATTCAGTACTTC.

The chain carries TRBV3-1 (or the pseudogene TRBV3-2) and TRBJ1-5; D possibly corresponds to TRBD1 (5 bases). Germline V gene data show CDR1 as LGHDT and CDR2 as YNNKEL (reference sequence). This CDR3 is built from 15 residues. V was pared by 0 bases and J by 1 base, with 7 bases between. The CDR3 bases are TGTGCCAGCAGCCAAGATCAGGGCAGCAATCAGCCCCAGCATTTT. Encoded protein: CASSQDQGSNQPQHF.